This T cell receptor (beta chain) comes out of a study of blood T cell repertoires in COVID-19 (dated by TCRdb to the early 2020s). Study-wide context: Samples covering the acute and convalescent phases of COVID-19 were provided by collaborators in the United States, Italy and Spain. The repertoires were made available in a free public database intended to serve as a resource for research on the immune response to SARS-CoV-2. Samples came from the ongoing ImmuneRACE study (first 160 participants) plus 1,254 subjects from 6 global collaborators. Where HLA class I and class II types were available, the types were taken from metadata supplied by the sample provider, not from assay-based typing. The material from the prospective study consisted of cDNA or gDNA derived from T cells, B-cell-depleted T cells, or PBMCs. Deeply sampled blood TCRbeta repertoires from subjects exposed to, actively infected with, or recovered from COVID-19 were included in the dataset. The sample metadata nearly always contained a de-identified subject ID, COVID-19 status, age in years and sex.

TCRbeta CDR3 regions were amplified from genomic DNA by means of the immunoSEQ Assay, a bias-controlled multiplex PCR. From the authors' description of their analysis: Within the assay, amplification of reference gene primers was used to estimate how many nucleated cells each sample contained. To quantify the absolute abundance of each unique TCRbeta CDR3 rearrangement, sequence reads were collapsed and filtered. For each sample, productive Simpson clonality was calculated as the square root of Simpson's diversity index over productive rearrangements. This immuneACCESS table, as held by TCRdb, lists in-frame sequences with V and J called but not all clones. Of the missing ones, under half trace to an unresolved V gene in checked studies; the others have no known cause. V, J and clone size derive from that table, while D and trimming were established from the DNA sequence. The sample data list 30,000 to 35,000 clones, and about 90% of these were observed just once. The ten top clones hold 4.9% of the sample.

Collaborating institutions collected whole blood in K2EDTA tubes following their own protocols. For TCRbeta analysis, collaborators shipped samples as frozen whole blood, isolated PBMCs, or DNA extracted from either of those sample types. Between the V and J ends, shortened by 0 bases and 4 bases respectively, the junction contains 10 bases. From cysteine to phenylalanine, the CDR3 is 14 amino acids long. The retained sequence is limited to the CDR3, 42 bases, with the frame set at the first base. From a lookup of the germline V gene, CDR1 and CDR2 are SGHRS and YFSETQ. To note about this clone: Which antigen it targets is not known. Base-call qualities are not available, and no considerably larger clone is one nucleotide away.

The study at large found these results: The amount of clinical and demographic metadata varied by source and participant and was provided uncurated.

This clonotype was obtained from a woman aged 70-85 years with active COVID-19. This chain is built from TRBV5-1 and TRBJ1-2; no D gene is confidently identified. The sequencing sample was made of peripheral blood. The bases read TGCGCCAGCAGCTTGGCCGGTGCAGGCTATGGCTACACCTTC. This codes for CASSLAGAGYGYTF.